The T cell receptor (beta chain) under discussion was sequenced for a study of shared clonotypes between healthy human individuals. The germline CDR1 and CDR2 sequences are MGHDK and SYGVNS. V shed 5 bases and J 8 bases; nucleotides not matched to a gene: 6. The CDR3 length is 14 residues. Data came from immunoSEQ multiplex PCR; TCRdb stores just in-frame clones and leaves some out. Of about 2.3 million clones listed, approximately 95% are singletons. The source material was naive CD4+ T cells from PBMCs. Subset given: CD45RA+ positively selected. The J gene is TRBJ2-3, the V gene TRBV25-1; 11 bases are shared with TRBD2. The sequence was obtained from a young man in good health. Some clones in this sample may be carry-over from other donors' samples. The CDR3 loop reads CASSLAGGPATQYF. The CDR3 DNA reads TGTGCCAGCAGTTTAGCGGGAGGGCCCGCTACGCAGTATTTT. The variable domain in full, completed from reference TRBV25-1 and TRBJ2-3, reads EADIYQTPRYLVIGTGKKITLECSQTMGHDKMYWYQQDPGMELHLIHYSYGVNSTEKGDLSSESTVSRIRTEHFPLTLESARPSHTSQYLCASSLAGGPATQYFGPGTRLTVL.